These T cell receptor beta chains were read from a single sample in a study of graft-versus-host responses after intestinal transplantation. Profiling relied on immunoSEQ multiplex PCR, and the TCRdb table lists in-frame clones only, not all of them. The repertoire includes tens of thousands of clones, 85% to 90% of them detected once, and approximately 0.33% sits in the top ten. Their antigens remain unidentified. Sequences were derived from unstimulated CD4+ T cells sorted from spleen or lymph node cells, sampled before intestinal transplant. Receptor source: a human donor who received an intestinal transplant. The CDR3 runs from the conserved cysteine through the conserved F or W. D genes are given only for firm matches. Size tells how often a clone was seen (once, few, many) or the class of an expanded clone, and some rows leave it out.

abundance,d_gene,v_gene,len,j_gene,CDR3aa,CDR3nt
-,TRBD1,TRBV6-6,14,TRBJ1-1,CASSQTGVATEAFF,TGTGCCAGCAGTCAGACAGGGGTTGCCACTGAAGCTTTCTTT
-,-,TRBV29-1,13,TRBJ2-3,CSVEDLGGDTQYF,TGCAGCGTTGAAGACCTAGGGGGAGATACGCAGTATTTT
-,-,TRBV19,15,TRBJ1-5,CASAPGLRADQPQHF,TGTGCCAGTGCCCCGGGTCTGAGGGCGGATCAGCCCCAGCATTTT
-,TRBD1,TRBV6-1,14,TRBJ2-2,CASGDRGRGGELFF,TGTGCCAGCGGGGACAGGGGGCGCGGCGGGGAGCTGTTTTTT
-,-,TRBV18,17,TRBJ1-1,CASSPTSGFYLNTEAFF,TGTGCCAGCTCACCTACGTCGGGATTCTATCTGAACACTGAAGCTTTCTTT
-,TRBD1,TRBV7-9,15,TRBJ2-5,CASSLEQGDRETQYF,TGTGCCAGCAGCCTTGAACAGGGGGATCGGGAGACCCAGTACTTC
-,-,TRBV5-1,17,TRBJ2-2,CASSLGGRLENTGELFF,TGCGCCAGCAGCTTGGGGGGGCGTCTAGAAAACACCGGGGAGCTGTTTTTT
-,-,TRBV11-2,11,TRBJ2-7,CASSSGGEQYF,TGTGCCAGCAGCTCAGGTGGCGAGCAGTACTTC
-,-,TRBV28,14,TRBJ2-5,CASSSWTDPLVQYF,TGTGCCAGCAGTTCCTGGACAGATCCTTTGGTCCAGTACTTC
-,-,TRBV6-6,12,TRBJ1-1,CASSRTAPEAFF,TGTGCCAGCAGTCGGACAGCCCCTGAAGCTTTCTTT
once,TRBD1,TRBV11-1,14,TRBJ2-7,CASSLGQGAREQYF,TGTGCCAGCAGCTTAGGACAGGGGGCGCGGGAGCAGTACTTC
-,TRBD2,TRBV30,15,TRBJ2-7,CAWISGGWGTYEQYF,TGTGCCTGGATCTCGGGGGGGTGGGGAACCTACGAGCAGTACTTC
-,-,TRBV18,13,TRBJ1-1,CASSPSGYTEAFF,TGTGCCAGCTCACCGTCAGGGTACACTGAAGCTTTCTTT
-,TRBD1,TRBV6-5,15,TRBJ1-2,CASSYEGRGTYGYTF,TGTGCCAGCAGTTACGAGGGCAGGGGGACATATGGCTACACCTTC
-,TRBD1,TRBV2,13,TRBJ2-7,CASGGQGAREQYF,TGTGCCAGCGGGGGACAGGGGGCGCGCGAGCAGTACTTC
-,TRBD2,TRBV5-6,17,TRBJ2-2,CASSFPVLAANTGELFF,TGTGCCAGCAGCTTTCCCGTACTAGCGGCGAACACCGGGGAGCTGTTTTTT
once,TRBD1,TRBV4-2,15,TRBJ1-4,CASSQGVQGDEKLFF,TGTGCCAGCAGCCAAGGGGTTCAGGGGGATGAAAAACTGTTTTTT
-,TRBD2,TRBV28,17,TRBJ2-5,CASSLSRGGASGGTQYF,TGTGCCAGCAGTTTATCTCGCGGGGGGGCTTCAGGGGGTACCCAGTACTTC
-,-,TRBV15,11,TRBJ2-7,CATSRRDEQYF,TGTGCCACCAGCAGACGGGACGAGCAGTACTTC
-,-,TRBV5-1,18,TRBJ2-1,CASTQTTAGAGSNNEQFF,TGCGCCAGCACACAGACCACCGCAGGGGCGGGTAGCAACAATGAGCAGTTCTTC
-,-,TRBV7-9,13,TRBJ1-1,CASSLGSPTEAFF,TGTGCCAGCAGCTTGGGCAGCCCAACTGAAGCTTTCTTT
-,-,TRBV9,14,TRBJ2-2,CASSVGSDAGELFF,TGTGCCAGCAGCGTAGGGAGCGACGCCGGGGAGCTGTTTTTT
-,-,TRBV5-1,16,TRBJ1-4,CASSLGVGEYPEKLFF,TGCGCCAGCAGCTTGGGTGTGGGAGAATACCCGGAAAAACTGTTTTTT
-,-,TRBV5-6,16,TRBJ1-2,CASSLRDWTENYGYTF,TGTGCCAGCAGCTTGAGGGACTGGACTGAGAACTATGGCTACACCTTC
-,TRBD2,TRBV5-1,14,TRBJ2-7,CASSEAGVMGEQYF,TGCGCCAGCAGCGAAGCGGGAGTCATGGGCGAGCAGTACTTC
few,-,TRBV28,17,TRBJ1-2,CASSPAGRPIANYGYTF,TGTGCCAGCAGTCCCGCGGGGAGGCCCATAGCTAACTATGGCTACACCTTC
-,TRBD2,TRBV5-1,17,TRBJ2-5,CASSLAALAGSLETQYF,TGCGCCAGCAGCTTGGCCGCCCTAGCGGGGAGCCTGGAGACCCAGTACTTC
-,TRBD1,TRBV2,17,TRBJ2-6,CARVRQGRGSGANVLTF,TGTGCCCGCGTCCGACAGGGCCGCGGCTCTGGGGCCAACGTCCTGACTTTC
-,-,TRBV7-9,15,TRBJ2-7,CASSLSTGPSTEQYF,TGTGCCAGCAGCTTAAGTACAGGACCATCGACCGAGCAGTACTTC
-,-,TRBV6-1,15,TRBJ1-5,CASSDTGYSNQPQHF,TGTGCCAGCAGTGATACAGGGTATAGCAATCAGCCCCAGCATTTT
-,TRBD2,TRBV5-6,16,TRBJ2-2,CASLPGGGTPTGELFF,TGTGCCAGTTTACCGGGGGGAGGGACCCCCACCGGGGAGCTGTTTTTT
-,-,TRBV30,12,TRBJ1-2,CAWSAGGYGYTF,TGTGCCTGGAGTGCGGGGGGATATGGCTACACCTTC
-,TRBD2,TRBV6-6,16,TRBJ2-7,CASSWPTVAGEHEQYF,TGTGCCAGCAGTTGGCCTACAGTAGCGGGAGAACACGAGCAGTACTTC
-,TRBD1,TRBV7-8,14,TRBJ2-7,CASSFRTGGYEQYF,TGTGCCAGCAGCTTCCGGACAGGGGGCTACGAGCAGTACTTC
-,-,TRBV27,13,TRBJ2-1,CASSYLTSNEQFF,TGTGCCAGCAGTTACCTCACTAGTAATGAGCAGTTCTTC
-,-,TRBV7-9,13,TRBJ1-6,CASSPGTNSPLHF,TGTGCCAGCAGCCCAGGAACTAATTCACCCCTCCACTTT
-,-,TRBV23-1,13,TRBJ1-2,CASSIPGGYGYTF,TGCGCCAGCAGTATTCCCGGGGGCTATGGCTACACCTTC
-,-,TRBV28,12,TRBJ2-7,CASSLIGGAPYF,TGTGCCAGCAGTTTAATCGGCGGAGCACCGTACTTC
-,-,TRBV6-1,13,TRBJ1-1,CAGGSRDDTEAFF,TGTGCCGGGGGCTCCAGGGATGACACTGAAGCTTTCTTT
-,TRBD1,TRBV5-1,14,TRBJ1-2,CASRRESTGEGYTF,TGCGCCAGCAGAAGGGAAAGTACAGGGGAGGGCTACACCTTC
-,TRBD2,TRBV27,16,TRBJ2-1,CASSWGLAGDPGEQFF,TGTGCCAGCAGTTGGGGACTAGCGGGAGATCCGGGTGAGCAGTTCTTC
-,TRBD1,TRBV18,15,TRBJ1-1,CASSPISTGAAEAFF,TGTGCCAGCTCACCAATCTCGACAGGGGCGGCTGAAGCTTTCTTT
-,-,TRBV5-1,11,TRBJ2-7,CASSATGEQYF,TGCGCCAGCAGCGCGACGGGCGAGCAGTACTTC
once,-,TRBV7-9,17,TRBJ2-1,CASSLLDGSRSYNEQFF,TGTGCCAGCAGCTTACTCGACGGGAGTAGGTCCTACAATGAGCAGTTCTTC
once,TRBD1,TRBV28,15,TRBJ2-7,CASSQSGTGLYEQYF,TGTGCCAGCAGTCAGTCCGGGACAGGGCTCTACGAGCAGTACTTC
-,TRBD2,TRBV18,16,TRBJ2-2,CASTPPRGGDTGELFF,TGTGCCAGCACTCCCCCCCGGGGGGGTGACACCGGGGAGCTGTTTTTT
-,-,TRBV2,15,TRBJ2-3,CASSEVRVRFDTQYF,TGTGCCAGCAGTGAAGTCAGGGTTAGATTCGATACGCAGTATTTT